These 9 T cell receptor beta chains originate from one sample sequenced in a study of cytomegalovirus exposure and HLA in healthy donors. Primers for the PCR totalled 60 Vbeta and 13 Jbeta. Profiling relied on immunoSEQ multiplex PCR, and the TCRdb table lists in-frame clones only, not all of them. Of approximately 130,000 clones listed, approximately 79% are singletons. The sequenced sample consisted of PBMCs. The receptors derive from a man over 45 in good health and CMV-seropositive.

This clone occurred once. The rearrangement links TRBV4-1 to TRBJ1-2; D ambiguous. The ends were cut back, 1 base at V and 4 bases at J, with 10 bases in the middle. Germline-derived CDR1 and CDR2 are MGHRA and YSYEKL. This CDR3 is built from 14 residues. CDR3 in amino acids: CASSQGASLYGYTF. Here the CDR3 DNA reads TGCGCCAGCAGCCAAGGGGCTTCGCTCTATGGCTACACCTTC.

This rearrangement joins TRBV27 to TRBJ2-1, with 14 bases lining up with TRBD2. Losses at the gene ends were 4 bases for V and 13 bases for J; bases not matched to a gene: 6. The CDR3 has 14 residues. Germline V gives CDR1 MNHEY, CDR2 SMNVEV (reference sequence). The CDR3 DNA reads TGTGCCAGCAGTTCGGGACTAGCGGGAGTGGCCCAGTTCTTC. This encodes CASSSGLAGVAQFF.

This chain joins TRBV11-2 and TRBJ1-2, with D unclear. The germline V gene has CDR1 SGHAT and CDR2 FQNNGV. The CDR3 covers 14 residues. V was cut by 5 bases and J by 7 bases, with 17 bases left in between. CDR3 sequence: CASSQTGSGSGYTF. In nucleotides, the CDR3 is TGTGCCAGCAGCCAGACGGGGTCTGGGTCTGGCTACACCTTC. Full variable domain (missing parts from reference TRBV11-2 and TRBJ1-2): EAGVAQSPRYKIIEKRQSVAFWCNPISGHATLYWYQQILGQGPKLLIQFQNNGVVDDSQLPKDRFSAERLKGVDSTLKIQPAKLEDSAVYLCASSQTGSGSGYTFGSGTRLTVV.

Here the CDR3 reads CASSPGTSGSYEQYF. CDR3 nucleotides: TGTGCCAGCAGCCCTGGGACTAGCGGGAGTTACGAGCAGTACTTC. J is TRBJ2-7 and V is TRBV7-3; 14 bases line up with TRBD2. The CDR3 loop spans 15 amino acids. Germline V CDR1 and CDR2: SGHTA, FQGTGA. J lost 4 bases, V lost 5 bases, and 4 bases had no gene match.

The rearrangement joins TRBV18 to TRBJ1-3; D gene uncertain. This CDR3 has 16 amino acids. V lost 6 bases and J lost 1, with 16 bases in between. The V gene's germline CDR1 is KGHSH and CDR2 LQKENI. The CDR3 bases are TGTGCCAGCTCGCCGGACGCCCCGGGATCTGGAAACACCATATATTTT. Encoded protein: CASSPDAPGSGNTIYF.

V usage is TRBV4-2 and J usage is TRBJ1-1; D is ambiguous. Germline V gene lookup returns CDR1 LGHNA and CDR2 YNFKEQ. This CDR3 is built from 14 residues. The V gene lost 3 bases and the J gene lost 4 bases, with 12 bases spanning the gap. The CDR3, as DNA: TGTGCCAGCAGCCAGGAGACGCGGAGCACTGAAGCTTTCTTT. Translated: CASSQETRSTEAFF.

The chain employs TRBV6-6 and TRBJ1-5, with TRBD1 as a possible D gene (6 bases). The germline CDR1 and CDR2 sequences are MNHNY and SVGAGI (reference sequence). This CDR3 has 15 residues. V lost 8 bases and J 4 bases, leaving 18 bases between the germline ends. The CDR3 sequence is CASASGDYDNQPQHF. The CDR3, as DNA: TGTGCCAGCGCCTCAGGGGATTACGATAATCAGCCCCAGCATTTT.

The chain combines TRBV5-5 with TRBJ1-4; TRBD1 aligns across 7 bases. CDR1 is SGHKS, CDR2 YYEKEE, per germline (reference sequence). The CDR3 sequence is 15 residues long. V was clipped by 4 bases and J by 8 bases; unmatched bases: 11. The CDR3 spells CASSVNRGGFEKLFF. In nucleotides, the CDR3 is TGTGCCAGCAGCGTCAACAGGGGCGGATTCGAAAAACTGTTTTTT.

The CDR3 region is CASSFAGPESEQFF. The CDR3 nucleotides read TGTGCCAGCAGCTTTGCGGGGCCGGAGAGTGAGCAGTTCTTC. V gene TRBV7-3 combines with J gene TRBJ2-1; a weak D match, TRBD2 (6 bases). This CDR3 spans 14 amino acids. Germline-derived CDR1 and CDR2 are SGHTA and FQGTGA. Deletions cut 3 bases from V and 9 bases from J, with 15 bases between.